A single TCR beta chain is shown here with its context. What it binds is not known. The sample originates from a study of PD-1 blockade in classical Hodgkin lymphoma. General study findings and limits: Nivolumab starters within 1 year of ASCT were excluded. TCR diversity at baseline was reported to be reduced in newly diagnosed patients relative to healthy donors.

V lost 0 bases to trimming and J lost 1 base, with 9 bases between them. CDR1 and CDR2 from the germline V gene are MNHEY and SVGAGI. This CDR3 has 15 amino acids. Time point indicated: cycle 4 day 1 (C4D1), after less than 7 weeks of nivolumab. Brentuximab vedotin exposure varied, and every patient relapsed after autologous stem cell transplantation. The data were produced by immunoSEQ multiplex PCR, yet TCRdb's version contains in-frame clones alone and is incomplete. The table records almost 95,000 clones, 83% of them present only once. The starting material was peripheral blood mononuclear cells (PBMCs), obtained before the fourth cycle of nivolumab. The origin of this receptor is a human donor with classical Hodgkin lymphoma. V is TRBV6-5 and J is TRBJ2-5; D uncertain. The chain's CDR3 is CASSYSRMGQETQYF. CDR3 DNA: TGTGCCAGCAGTTACTCGAGGATGGGCCAAGAGACCCAGTACTTC.